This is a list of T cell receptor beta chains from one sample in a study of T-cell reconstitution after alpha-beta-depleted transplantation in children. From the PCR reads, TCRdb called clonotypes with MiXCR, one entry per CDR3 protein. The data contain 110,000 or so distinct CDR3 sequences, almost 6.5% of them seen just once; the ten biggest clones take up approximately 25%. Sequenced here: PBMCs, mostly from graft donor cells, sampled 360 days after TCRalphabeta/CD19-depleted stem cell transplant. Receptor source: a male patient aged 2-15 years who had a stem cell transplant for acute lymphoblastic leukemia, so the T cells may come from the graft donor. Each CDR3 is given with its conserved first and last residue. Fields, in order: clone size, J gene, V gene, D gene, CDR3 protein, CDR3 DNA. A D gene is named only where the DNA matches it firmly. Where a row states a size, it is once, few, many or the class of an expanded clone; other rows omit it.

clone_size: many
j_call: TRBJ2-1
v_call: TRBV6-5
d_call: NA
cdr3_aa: CASSYSRGNEQFF
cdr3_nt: TGTGCCAGCAGTTACTCTAGGGGAAATGAGCAGTTCTTC

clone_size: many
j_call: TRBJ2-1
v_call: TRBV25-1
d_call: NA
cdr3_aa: CASSPPGYEQFF
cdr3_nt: TGTGCCAGCAGCCCTCCGGGGTATGAGCAGTTCTTC

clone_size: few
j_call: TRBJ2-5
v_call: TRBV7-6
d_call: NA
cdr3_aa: CASSGSRETQYF
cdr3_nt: TGTGCCAGCAGCGGTAGCCGAGAGACCCAGTACTTC

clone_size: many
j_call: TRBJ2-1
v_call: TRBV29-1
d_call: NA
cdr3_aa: CSGEAYNEQFF
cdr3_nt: TGCAGCGGGGAGGCGTACAATGAGCAGTTCTTC

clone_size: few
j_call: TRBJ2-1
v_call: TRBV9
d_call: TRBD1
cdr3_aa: CASSVEEPGGDEQFF
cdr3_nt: TGTGCCAGCAGCGTAGAGGAGCCAGGGGGCGATGAGCAGTTCTTC

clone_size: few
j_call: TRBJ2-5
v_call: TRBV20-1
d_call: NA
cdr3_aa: CSARRGWQETQYF
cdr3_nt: TGCAGTGCTAGACGCGGGTGGCAAGAGACCCAGTACTTC

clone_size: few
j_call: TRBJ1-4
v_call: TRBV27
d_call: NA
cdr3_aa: CASSFGGQNEKLFF
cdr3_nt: TGTGCCAGCAGTTTTGGAGGTCAGAACGAAAAACTGTTTTTT

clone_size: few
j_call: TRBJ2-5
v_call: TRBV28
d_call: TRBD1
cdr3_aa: CASIPDRGKGETQYF
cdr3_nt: TGTGCCAGCATCCCAGACAGGGGGAAAGGAGAGACCCAGTACTTC

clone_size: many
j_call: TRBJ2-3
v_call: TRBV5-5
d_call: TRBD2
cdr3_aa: CASSLSGRYTDTQYF
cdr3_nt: TGTGCCAGCAGCTTAAGCGGGAGGTATACAGATACGCAGTATTTT

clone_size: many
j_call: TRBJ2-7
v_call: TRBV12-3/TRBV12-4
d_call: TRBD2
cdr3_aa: CASSLATSGGDEQYF
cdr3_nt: TGTGCCAGCAGTTTAGCGACTTCGGGAGGGGACGAGCAGTACTTC

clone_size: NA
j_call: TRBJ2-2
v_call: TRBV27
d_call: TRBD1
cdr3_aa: CASSSTGVGELFF
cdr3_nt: TGTGCCAGCAGTTCGACAGGGGTCGGGGAGCTGTTTTTT

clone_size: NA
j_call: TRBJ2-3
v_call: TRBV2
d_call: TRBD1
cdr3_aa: CASSPGQGLKDTQYF
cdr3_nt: TGTGCCAGCAGCCCGGGACAGGGATTGAAGGATACGCAGTATTTT

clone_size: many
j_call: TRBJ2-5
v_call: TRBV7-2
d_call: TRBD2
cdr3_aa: CASKIHSGGGQETQYF
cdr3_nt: TGTGCCAGCAAAATTCATAGCGGGGGGGGACAAGAGACCCAGTACTTC

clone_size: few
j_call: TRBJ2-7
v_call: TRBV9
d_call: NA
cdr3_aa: CASSPRDRTGEQYF
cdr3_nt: TGTGCCAGCAGCCCCCGCGACAGAACGGGTGAGCAGTACTTC

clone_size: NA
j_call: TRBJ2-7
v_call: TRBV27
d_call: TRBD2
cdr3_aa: CASSPVLAGVEQYF
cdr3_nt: TGTGCCAGCAGCCCGGTACTAGCGGGAGTCGAGCAGTACTTC

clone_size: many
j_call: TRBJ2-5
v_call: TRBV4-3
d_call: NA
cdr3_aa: CASSQGVGKGAETQYF
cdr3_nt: TGCGCCAGCAGCCAAGGAGTAGGAAAAGGGGCGGAGACCCAGTACTTC

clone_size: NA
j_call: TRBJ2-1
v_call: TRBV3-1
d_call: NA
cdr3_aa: CASSPGLARGDNEQFF
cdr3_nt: TGTGCCAGCAGCCCTGGGCTCGCCCGTGGGGACAATGAGCAGTTCTTC

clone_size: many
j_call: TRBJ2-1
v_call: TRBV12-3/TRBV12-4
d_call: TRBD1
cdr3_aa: CASSFSNLGDSKFF
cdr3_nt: TGTGCCAGCAGTTTCTCGAATTTGGGGGACAGCAAGTTCTTC

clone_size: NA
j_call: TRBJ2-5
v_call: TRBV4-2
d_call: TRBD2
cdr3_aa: CASALGETSGGEETQYF
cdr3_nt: TGTGCCAGCGCCTTAGGGGAAACTAGCGGGGGGGAAGAGACCCAGTACTTC

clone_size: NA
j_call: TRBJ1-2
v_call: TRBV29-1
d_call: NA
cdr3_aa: CSAGTGYGYTF
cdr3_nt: TGCAGCGCCGGGACCGGCTATGGCTACACCTTC

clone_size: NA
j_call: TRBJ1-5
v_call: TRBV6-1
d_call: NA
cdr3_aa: CASSEVQGQPQHF
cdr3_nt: TGTGCCAGCAGTGAAGTGCAGGGTCAGCCCCAGCATTTT

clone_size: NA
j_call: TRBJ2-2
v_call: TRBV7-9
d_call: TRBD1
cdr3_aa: CASSSDRVFGGELFF
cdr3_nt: TGTGCCAGCAGCTCGGACAGGGTTTTCGGCGGGGAGCTGTTTTTT

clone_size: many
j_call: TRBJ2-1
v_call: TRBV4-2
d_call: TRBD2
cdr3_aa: CASRVGGGRNEQFF
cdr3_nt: TGTGCCAGCAGAGTTGGCGGGGGTAGGAATGAGCAGTTCTTC

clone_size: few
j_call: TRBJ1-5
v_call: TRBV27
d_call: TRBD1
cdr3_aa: CASGIRGHQPQHF
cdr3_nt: TGTGCCAGCGGGATCAGGGGGCACCAGCCCCAGCATTTT

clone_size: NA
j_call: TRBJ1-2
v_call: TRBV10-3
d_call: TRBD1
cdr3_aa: CAISDPTGLGYTF
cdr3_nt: TGTGCCATCAGTGACCCGACAGGGCTTGGCTACACCTTC

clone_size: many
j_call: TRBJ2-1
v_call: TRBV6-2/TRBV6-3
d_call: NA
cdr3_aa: CASSNQGTYNEQFF
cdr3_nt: TGTGCCAGCAGTAACCAGGGAACCTACAATGAGCAGTTCTTC

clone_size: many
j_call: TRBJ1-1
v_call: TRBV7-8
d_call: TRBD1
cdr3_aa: CASSQRGRGITEAFF
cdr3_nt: TGTGCCAGCAGCCAAAGAGGCAGGGGGATCACTGAAGCTTTCTTT

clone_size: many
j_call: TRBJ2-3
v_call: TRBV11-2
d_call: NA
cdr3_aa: CASSLEIRMRRGGSTDTQYF
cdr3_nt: TGTGCCAGCAGCTTAGAAATCCGTATGAGGAGGGGGGGAAGCACAGATACGCAGTATTTT

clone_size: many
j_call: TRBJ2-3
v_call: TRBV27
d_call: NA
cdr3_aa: CASSAGRADTQYF
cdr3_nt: TGTGCCAGCAGTGCGGGACGGGCGGATACGCAGTATTTT

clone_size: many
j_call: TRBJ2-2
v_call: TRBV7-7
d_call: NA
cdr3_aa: CASSLEPVSGELFF
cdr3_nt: TGTGCCAGCAGCTTAGAACCGGTATCCGGGGAGCTGTTTTTT

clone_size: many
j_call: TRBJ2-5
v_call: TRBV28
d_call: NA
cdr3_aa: CASGTGLQETQYF
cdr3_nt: TGTGCCAGCGGTACAGGGCTCCAAGAGACCCAGTACTTC

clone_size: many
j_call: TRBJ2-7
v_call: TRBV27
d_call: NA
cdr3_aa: CASSFGGEQYF
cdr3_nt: TGTGCCAGCAGCTTTGGGGGCGAGCAGTACTTC

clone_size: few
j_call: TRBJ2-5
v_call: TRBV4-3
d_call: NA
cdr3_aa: CASSQEPGEETQYF
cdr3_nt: TGCGCCAGCAGCCAAGAACCAGGGGAAGAGACCCAGTACTTC

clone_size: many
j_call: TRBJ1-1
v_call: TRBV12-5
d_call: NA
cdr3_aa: CASGLSGAQAFF
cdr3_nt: TGTGCTAGTGGTTTGTCAGGGGCGCAAGCTTTCTTT

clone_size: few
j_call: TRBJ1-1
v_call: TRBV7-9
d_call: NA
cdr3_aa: CASSFAATEAFF
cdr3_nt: TGTGCCAGCAGCTTCGCAGCCACTGAAGCTTTCTTT

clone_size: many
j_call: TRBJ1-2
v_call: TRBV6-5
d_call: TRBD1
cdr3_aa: CASSYSFGTGVGYGYTF
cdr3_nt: TGTGCCAGCAGTTACTCCTTCGGGACAGGGGTTGGCTATGGCTACACCTTC

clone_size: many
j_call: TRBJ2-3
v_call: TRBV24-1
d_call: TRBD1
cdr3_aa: CATSESQGVDTQYF
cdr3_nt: TGTGCCACCAGTGAGTCTCAGGGGGTAGATACGCAGTATTTT

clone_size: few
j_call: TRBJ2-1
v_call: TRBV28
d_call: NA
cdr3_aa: CASSFGFTYNEQFF
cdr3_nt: TGTGCCAGCAGTTTCGGGTTTACCTACAATGAGCAGTTCTTC

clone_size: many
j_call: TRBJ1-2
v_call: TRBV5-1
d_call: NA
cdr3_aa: CASSRGSNYGYTF
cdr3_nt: TGCGCCAGCAGCCGCGGTTCTAACTATGGCTACACCTTC

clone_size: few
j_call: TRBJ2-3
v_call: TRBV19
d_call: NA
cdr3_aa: CASSIGTGNTDTQYF
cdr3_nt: TGTGCCAGTAGTATAGGGACGGGGAACACAGATACGCAGTATTTT

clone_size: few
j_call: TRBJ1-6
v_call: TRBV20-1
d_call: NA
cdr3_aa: CSARRAVFNSPLHF
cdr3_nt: TGCAGTGCTAGAAGGGCAGTTTTTAATTCACCCCTCCACTTT

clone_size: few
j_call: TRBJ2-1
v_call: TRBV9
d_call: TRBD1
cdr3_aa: CASSGTGDDEQFF
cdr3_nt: TGTGCCAGCAGCGGAACAGGGGACGATGAGCAGTTCTTC

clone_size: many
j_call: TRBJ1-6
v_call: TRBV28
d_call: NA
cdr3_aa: CASSPGPYNSPLHF
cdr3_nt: TGTGCCAGCAGTCCGGGCCCCTATAATTCACCCCTCCACTTT

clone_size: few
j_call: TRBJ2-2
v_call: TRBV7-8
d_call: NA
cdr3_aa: CASSPFRGARSREGELFF
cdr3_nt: TGTGCCAGCAGCCCTTTCCGGGGCGCAAGGAGCCGCGAGGGGGAGCTGTTTTTT

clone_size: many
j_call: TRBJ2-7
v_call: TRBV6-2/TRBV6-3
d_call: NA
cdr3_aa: CASSPLATTYEQYF
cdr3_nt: TGTGCCAGCAGTCCCCTAGCGACCACCTACGAGCAGTACTTC

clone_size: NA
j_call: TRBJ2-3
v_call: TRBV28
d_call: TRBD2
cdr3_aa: CASSLGPGLAGTASTDTQYF
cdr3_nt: TGTGCCAGCAGTTTGGGCCCGGGACTAGCGGGGACCGCTAGCACAGATACGCAGTATTTT